The 5 T cell receptor beta chains presented below share a single source sample, sequenced in a study of regulatory T cells in long-lasting Graves disease. Time point denoted: persistent/refractory GD, antithyroid drugs over 5 years with positive TRAb. PBMCs provided the RNA from which the TCR library was made. Through Arm-PCR of CDR3 regions and iRepertoire HTBI primers, TCR beta libraries were built. TCRdb reprocessed the multiplex PCR reads with MiXCR, giving one entry per CDR3 protein. The table has roughly 400,000 distinct CDR3 sequences, around a fifth seen once. The source was peripheral blood mononuclear cells (PBMCs), collected when the disease was refractory, from a patient treated with antithyroid drugs. All receptors derive from a female donor with Graves disease.

This clonotype showed up just once. The rearrangement uses TRBV20-1 and TRBJ2-2; the D is unclear. The CDR3 has 13 amino acids. Trimming pared 4 bases from V and 0 bases from J, leaving 6 bases between. Germline V gene data show CDR1 as DFQATT and CDR2 as SNEGSKA (reference sequence). CDR3 sequence (DNA): TGCAGTGCTATGCGGACGAACACCGGGGAGCTGTTTTTT. Amino acid sequence: CSAMRTNTGELFF.

In regard to this clonotype: A much larger clone differs from this one at a single base, so this may be a read error. This likely comes from a read error, as the CDR3 has no conserved phenylalanine or tryptophan at its end. The rearrangement joins TRBV6-8 to TRBJ1-4; D is unclear. The CDR3 loop spans 15 amino acids. Per the germline V gene, CDR1 is MNHGY and CDR2 is SAAAGT. V lost 2 bases and J lost 8, with 15 bases in between. The CDR3 nucleotides read TGTGCCAGCAGTTACACAGCGGTAATATACGAAAAACTGTTTTCT. Translated: CASSYTAVIYEKLFS.

This clonotype has at least ten counts. This chain uses TRBV12-3 or TRBV12-4 with TRBJ2-4, with D uncertain. The CDR3 is made up of 13 amino acids. Trimming removed 4 bases at V and 8 bases at J, with 12 bases between. CDR3 sequence (DNA): TGTGCCAGCAGTTCGGGCCTAACACACATTCAGTACTTC. This sequence encodes CASSSGLTHIQYF.

There are a few counts of this clonotype. The chain joins TRBV10-3 to TRBJ2-5; a possible D gene is TRBD2 (6 bases). CDR1 and CDR2 from the germline V gene are ENHRY and SYGVKD. V lost 6 bases, J lost 3 bases, and 17 bases lay in between. The CDR3 totals 15 residues. CDR3 in DNA: TGTGCCATCAGAACCCGGGACTCCCCCGAAGAGACCCAGTACTTC. Translated, it gives CAIRTRDSPEETQYF.

This clonotype has only a few counts. The chain has TRBV5-8 and TRBJ2-7; D ambiguous. Trimming took 0 bases from V and 2 from J, leaving 12 bases between them. CDR1 is SGHTS and CDR2 is YDEGEE in the germline V gene. There are 15 residues in the CDR3. As DNA, the CDR3 is TGTGCCAGCAGCTTGGGGTCAGCCTCTACCTACGAGCAGTACTTC. This sequence encodes CASSLGSASTYEQYF. The complete variable domain, with remaining parts taken from reference TRBV5-8 and TRBJ2-7, reads EAGVTQSPTHLIKTRGQQATLRCSPISGHTSVYWYQQALGLGLQFLLWYDEGEERNRGNFPPRFSGRQFPNYSSELNVNALELEDSALYLCASSLGSASTYEQYFGPGTRLTVT.